The clone carrying this T cell receptor beta chain was seen many times. The antigen remains unidentified. TCRdb's copy holds only in-frame clones and misses some; the assay was immunoSEQ multiplex PCR. The sample contains 110,000 or so clones, around 73% of which appear only once. This sample is drawn from a study of shared clonotypes between healthy human individuals. Study details: Researchers assigned three CD4 naive, three CD4 memory, two CD8 naive and one CD8 memory plate to each donor. Regarding the study as a whole: It was the non-shared clonotypes that had lower generation probabilities than clonotypes shared by all four donors.

CDR3 length equals 15 residues. V was clipped by 4 bases and J by 7 bases; unmatched bases: 6. Germline CDR1 LGHNA, CDR2 YNFKEQ. The sequence came from a woman aged 30 to 39 in good health. Source material: memory CD8+ T cells sorted from blood. The subset is: CD45RO+ cells pooled with CCR7-negative TemRA cells. The chain links TRBV4-2 to TRBJ2-7; 14 bases are a match to TRBD2. CDR3 sequence: CASSPPGLAGDEQYF. CDR3 nucleotide sequence: TGTGCCAGCAGCCCCCCGGGACTAGCGGGAGATGAGCAGTACTTC.